This T cell receptor (beta chain) was sequenced for a study of CD8 T cells in Susac syndrome (dated by TCRdb to about 2019). Background on the whole study: Whether CD8+ T cell activation and differentiation in Susac syndrome was antigen driven was tested using repertoire sequencing. CD8+ T cell repertoire clonality was compared between some 13 healthy donors, around 14 Susac syndrome patients and around 16 multiple sclerosis patients. What the authors observed across the whole study: The number of individuals in the TCR sequencing and HLA analysis was recognized as being relatively small.

The germline V gene (reference sequence) specifies LNHDA as CDR1 and SQIVND as CDR2. There are 16 amino acids in the CDR3, from cysteine to phenylalanine inclusive. Only the CDR3 region is kept as DNA, spanning 48 bases read in frame from base 1. The germline ends are 17 bases apart after V is trimmed by 5 bases and J by 1 base. High-throughput TCR beta sequencing profiled peripheral blood CD8+ and CD4+ T cells from healthy donors, Susac syndrome patients and multiple sclerosis patients. Treatment-naive patients with stable or active relapsing-remitting disease fulfilling revised McDonald criteria were used as multiple sclerosis controls. Bulk CD8+ and CD4+ T cells were purified by magnetic negative isolation, while CD8+ TEMRA cells were enriched using FACS. Blood was collected in EDTA tubes and processed within 24 hours, with PBMCs isolated through density gradient centrifugation. PBMCs intended for TCR sequencing were cryopreserved in liquid nitrogen and were subsequently thawed in a 37 degrees C water bath. The sorted or isolated CD4+, CD8+ and CD8+ TEMRA cells had a purity of 90% or higher.

RNA was extracted using the RNeasy kit, and roughly 0.5 to 1 microgram was reverse transcribed with random hexamers. The immunoSEQ multiplex PCR assay, which covers 54 Vbeta and 13 Jbeta segments, was used to amplify TCR beta CDR3 regions. Bias from PCR amplification was corrected by using a synthetic template baseline for primer optimization and for computational correction. Regarding the original processing steps: Reads were annotated to V, D and J genes according to IMGT and were analyzed with immunoSEQ Analyzer, with only productive sequences retained. To calculate clonality, Shannon entropy was normalized by log2 of the number of productive unique sequences and then subtracted from one. For each patient and control, public and private clones were evaluated within the 100 most prevalent clones. Clones were defined as Susac-specific when absent from the healthy and MS cohorts, from roughly 1,100 published viral clones and from other ImmuneACCESS disease sequences. TCRdb reanalyzed the raw reads on its own, using fastp at Q25 for trimming and MiXCR for clone calling, and kept in-frame beta chains. Entries are consolidated by CDR3 protein sequence, retaining the most common genes and DNA. These V and J calls rely on TCRdb rather than the paper's analysis. The sample yields 150,000 or so distinct CDR3 sequences; approximately 94% were counted once. The biggest ten clones account for roughly 0.21% of the sample.

With regard to this clonotype: Its antigen is still unknown. It has no much larger one-base neighbor in the sample; base qualities were not kept.

The rearrangement combines TRBV19 with TRBJ1-1; TRBD1 could be the D gene, as 6 bases match. Sequences were obtained from CD8+ T cells from PBMCs. This receptor was identified in a human donor with multiple sclerosis. The nucleotides read TGTGCCAGTAGTCTGGAGGGGGAGCCGGGGAACACTGAAGCTTTCTTT. Its translation reads: CASSLEGEPGNTEAFF. The reference TRBV19 and TRBJ1-1 proteins fill in what lies around the CDR3, so the full variable domain reads DGGITQSPKYLFRKEGQNVTLSCEQNLNHDAMYWYRQDPGQGLRLIYYSQIVNDFQKGDIAEGYSVSREKKESFPLTVTSAQKNPTAFYLCASSLEGEPGNTEAFFGQGTRLTVV.